This T cell receptor beta chain comes out of a study of Graves' ophthalmopathy and Graves' hyperthyroidism. Study at large: Blood was drawn at initial diagnosis, before any treatment. Study-level points and caveats: A model of 13 signatures distinguished ophthalmopathy from stable hyperthyroidism at around 91% sensitivity and about 80% specificity. Blood samples also showed most expanded thyroid clonotypes exceeding 0.001 frequency.

In its sample, this clonotype was seen many times. Its antigen remains unidentified. The term stable hyperthyroidism indicated an absence of ophthalmopathy within 18 months of follow-up. From RNA, the CDR3 regions of TCR beta chains were amplified and sequenced. An opening RT-PCR round employed HTBI primers and preceded a second-round multiplex PCR. MiXCR, run by TCRdb on the multiplex PCR reads, gives a single entry per CDR3 protein. The sample has 400,000 or so distinct CDR3 sequences, about a sixth seen once; the top ten hold roughly 2.6%. Germline V gene lookup returns CDR1 SGHKS and CDR2 YYEKEE (reference sequence). Between the trimmed V and J ends, which lost 4 bases and 0 bases, there was a span of 10 bases. This CDR3 contains 15 residues.

The source material was peripheral blood. The V call is TRBV5-5, the J call TRBJ2-2; no reliable D call. The sequence was obtained from an adult woman with stable Graves' hyperthyroidism. Written as DNA, the CDR3 is TGTGCCAGCAGCCTGACACAATCGAACACCGGGGAGCTGTTTTTT. Protein sequence: CASSLTQSNTGELFF.